These T cell receptor beta chains were read from a single sample in a study of blood T cell repertoires in COVID-19. This table comes from immunoSEQ multiplex PCR, and its TCRdb copy is limited to in-frame clones, with some not included. The repertoire holds roughly 33,000 clones, with roughly 90% as singletons. Sequenced sample: peripheral blood. The receptors derive from a human donor in a cohort sampled during active COVID-19. Each CDR3 is given with its conserved first and last residue. The D gene is left open where the match is weak. Size is stated for part of the rows, as once, few or many counts, or as a class when the clone is expanded.

cdr3_aa cdr3_nt j_call v_call clone_size d_call
CASSPGQGHEQYF TGTGCCAGCAGCCCCGGACAGGGCCACGAGCAGTACTTC TRBJ2-7 TRBV7-3 . TRBD1
CSVTQGTNYGYTF TGCAGCGTCACGCAGGGGACTAACTATGGCTACACCTTC TRBJ1-2 TRBV29-1 . .
CASSLVAGRNTGELFF TGTGCCAGCAGCTTAGTAGCGGGACGGAACACCGGGGAGCTGTTTTTT TRBJ2-2 TRBV11-2 . TRBD2
CASSPSGRGLKETQYF TGTGCCAGCTCCCCTAGTGGCAGGGGGCTTAAAGAGACCCAGTACTTC TRBJ2-5 TRBV18 . TRBD1
CASSFGQGNQPQHF TGTGCCAGCAGCTTCGGACAGGGGAATCAGCCCCAGCATTTT TRBJ1-5 TRBV5-4 few TRBD1
CSVASRFTDTQYF TGCAGCGTTGCCTCGCGGTTCACAGATACGCAGTATTTT TRBJ2-3 TRBV29-1 . .
CASSAQTGGYEQYF TGTGCCAGCAGTGCTCAGACAGGGGGCTACGAGCAGTACTTC TRBJ2-7 TRBV28 . TRBD1
CASSIGTGYTDTQYF TGCGCCAGCAGCATAGGGACAGGCTACACAGATACGCAGTATTTT TRBJ2-3 TRBV5-1 . TRBD1
CASSYRLAGGDEQYF TGTGCCAGCAGCTACAGACTAGCGGGAGGGGACGAGCAGTACTTC TRBJ2-7 TRBV9 . TRBD2
CASSPRREETQYF TGTGCCAGCAGCCCTCGGAGAGAAGAGACCCAGTACTTC TRBJ2-5 TRBV7-6 . .
CASSQGIGYNEQFF TGCGCCAGCAGCCAAGGAATCGGGTACAATGAGCAGTTCTTC TRBJ2-1 TRBV4-1 . .
CASSSGTSGRNSGNTIYF TGTGCCAGCTCATCAGGCACGTCAGGGCGGAATTCTGGAAACACCATATATTTT TRBJ1-3 TRBV18 . .
CAWKQGQAAEAFF TGTGCCTGGAAGCAGGGACAGGCCGCTGAAGCTTTCTTT TRBJ1-1 TRBV30 . TRBD1
CASSRGGHHPFYEQYF TGTGCCAGCTCCCGGGGGGGACACCATCCATTCTACGAGCAGTACTTC TRBJ2-7 TRBV21-1 . .
CASSFQRTSGDTGELFF TGTGCCAGCAGCTTCCAAAGGACTAGCGGTGACACCGGGGAGCTGTTTTTT TRBJ2-2 TRBV7-3 . TRBD2
CASSFGQTYEQYF TGCGCCAGCAGCTTTGGACAGACCTACGAGCAGTACTTC TRBJ2-7 TRBV5-1 . .
CASSFDRGWEGYTF TGTGCCAGCAGCTTTGACAGGGGATGGGAGGGCTACACCTTC TRBJ1-2 TRBV5-4 . TRBD1
CSASRTSGNSYNEQFF TGCAGTGCTAGTAGGACTAGCGGGAACTCCTACAATGAGCAGTTCTTC TRBJ2-1 TRBV20-1 . TRBD2
CAWSIFPGKLFF TGTGCCTGGAGTATATTTCCGGGAAAACTGTTTTTT TRBJ1-4 TRBV30 . .
CASSSPSLATGSEAFF TGTGCCAGCAGTTCCCCCTCTTTAGCGACAGGGTCAGAAGCTTTCTTT TRBJ1-1 TRBV27 . TRBD1
CAWSGGRDTIYF TGTGCCTGGAGTGGTGGCCGGGACACCATATATTTT TRBJ1-3 TRBV30 once .
CAWSTDSYYGYTF TGTGCCTGGAGTACTGACAGCTACTATGGCTACACCTTC TRBJ1-2 TRBV30 . .
CASSLPPYQPQHF TGTGCCAGCAGTTTACCCCCCTATCAGCCCCAGCATTTT TRBJ1-5 TRBV28 . .
CSVGAGGKGGRTNYGYTF TGCAGCGTTGGAGCTGGGGGGAAGGGAGGCAGGACTAACTATGGCTACACCTTC TRBJ1-2 TRBV29-1 once .
CASSTSRGGDEQFF TGTGCCAGCAGCACTTCCCGGGGCGGGGATGAGCAGTTCTTC TRBJ2-1 TRBV28 . .
CASSLIQGENTEAFF TGTGCCAGCAGCTTAATCCAGGGTGAGAACACTGAAGCTTTCTTT TRBJ1-1 TRBV5-5 once .
CASSLLAGTYNEQFF TGTGCCAGCAGTCTACTAGCGGGAACCTACAATGAGCAGTTCTTC TRBJ2-1 TRBV6-2/TRBV6-3 . TRBD2
CATSEGVNQPQHF TGTGCCACCAGTGAGGGAGTCAATCAGCCCCAGCATTTT TRBJ1-5 TRBV24-1 . .
CATSREGQGYEQYF TGTGCCACCAGCAGAGAAGGACAGGGCTACGAGCAGTACTTC TRBJ2-7 TRBV15 . TRBD1
CASSKDAGSDYGYTF TGTGCCAGCAGCAAAGACGCGGGGAGTGACTATGGCTACACCTTC TRBJ1-2 TRBV21-1 once .
CATSTPARTSGSRTDTQYF TGTGCCACCAGCACCCCAGCAAGGACTAGCGGTTCCCGCACAGATACGCAGTATTTT TRBJ2-3 TRBV15 . TRBD2
CASSVSTEYNEQFF TGTGCCAGCAGTGTTTCGACAGAGTACAATGAGCAGTTCTTC TRBJ2-1 TRBV6-4 few .
CASRAGNEDEQFF TGTGCCAGCAGGGCAGGGAATGAGGATGAGCAGTTCTTC TRBJ2-1 TRBV7-2 . .
CASSFTEKLFF TGTGCCAGCAGCTTTACAGAAAAACTGTTTTTT TRBJ1-4 TRBV7-9 once .
CASSSGTSAASYNEQFF TGTGCCAGCAGCTCCGGGACTAGCGCCGCCTCCTACAATGAGCAGTTCTTC TRBJ2-1 TRBV7-2 . TRBD2
CASSQHGNNQETQYF TGCGCCAGCAGCCAACACGGGAATAACCAAGAGACCCAGTACTTC TRBJ2-5 TRBV4-3 . .
CASSFGGRAQETQYF TGTGCCAGCAGCTTTGGGGGGAGGGCCCAAGAGACCCAGTACTTC TRBJ2-5 TRBV7-2 . TRBD2
CATSPPSGRAREKLFF TGTGCCACCAGCCCCCCTTCCGGGAGGGCCAGGGAAAAACTGTTTTTT TRBJ1-4 TRBV15 . .
CAWSELAGYNEQFF TGTGCCTGGAGTGAGTTAGCGGGTTACAATGAGCAGTTCTTC TRBJ2-1 TRBV30 . TRBD2
CASMGSGTDTQYF TGTGCCAGCATGGGTAGCGGCACAGATACGCAGTATTTT TRBJ2-3 TRBV3-1/TRBV3-2 few .
CASSLRMGAGELFF TGTGCCAGCAGTTTACGGATGGGCGCCGGGGAGCTGTTTTTT TRBJ2-2 TRBV28 . .
CASSITPTSGRATVEQFF TGCGCCAGCAGCATAACCCCGACTAGCGGGAGGGCCACGGTTGAGCAGTTCTTC TRBJ2-1 TRBV5-1 . TRBD2
CASSLAASPREDTQYF TGTGCCAGCAGTTTAGCGGCCTCGCCTCGGGAAGATACGCAGTATTTT TRBJ2-3 TRBV28 few .
CASSETSGGTDTQYF TGTGCCAGCAGTGAAACTAGCGGGGGAACAGATACGCAGTATTTT TRBJ2-3 TRBV6-4 . TRBD2
CASRDTHTEAFF TGTGCCAGTCGGGACACCCACACTGAAGCTTTCTTT TRBJ1-1 TRBV6-5 . .
CASSPPGGANTGELFF TGTGCCAGCAGCCCCCCGGGAGGGGCGAACACCGGGGAGCTGTTTTTT TRBJ2-2 TRBV7-9 . TRBD2
CASSSLTSGKSNEQFF TGTGCCAGTAGTTCCCTTACTAGCGGGAAATCCAATGAGCAGTTCTTC TRBJ2-1 TRBV19 . TRBD2
CSASLHGRESSYEQYF TGCAGTGCTAGTCTTCACGGGCGGGAAAGCTCCTACGAGCAGTACTTC TRBJ2-7 TRBV20-1 . .
CAWSQGLAGETQYF TGTGCCTGGAGTCAAGGACTAGCGGGAGAGACCCAGTACTTC TRBJ2-5 TRBV30 . TRBD2
CASSPRIAGPNTGELFF TGTGCCAGCTCACCGCGAATAGCGGGCCCGAACACCGGGGAGCTGTTTTTT TRBJ2-2 TRBV18 few TRBD2
CARTERATYNEQFF TGTGCCAGGACGGAGCGGGCCACCTACAATGAGCAGTTCTTC TRBJ2-1 TRBV2 . .
CACLLAGHSYEQYF TGTGCCTGCCTTTTAGCGGGACACTCCTACGAGCAGTACTTC TRBJ2-7 TRBV30 . TRBD2
CASSPTLETQYF TGTGCCAGCTCACCGACTCTTGAGACCCAGTACTTC TRBJ2-5 TRBV18 once .
CSASFPPGLAGDDRVGEQFF TGCAGTGCTAGTTTCCCACCGGGACTAGCGGGAGATGATCGGGTGGGTGAGCAGTTCTTC TRBJ2-1 TRBV20-1 once TRBD2